The T cell receptor beta chain under discussion was sequenced for a study of T cell responses to AZD1222 COVID-19 vaccine. TCRdb's table, derived via immunoSEQ multiplex PCR, lists solely in-frame clones and lacks some. The table has 110,000 or so clones, about 86% seen once. V dropped 7 bases and J dropped 1 base, with 8 bases sitting between them. Germline V CDR1 and CDR2: LNHDA, SQIVND (reference sequence). This CDR3 has 13 amino acids. The receptor was isolated from an adult who received the AZD1222 COVID-19 vaccine. The chain joins TRBV19 to TRBJ2-1; D perhaps matches TRBD2 (6 bases). Sequences were derived from peripheral blood, sampled 28 days after the second AZD1222 dose. Here the CDR3 reads CASTSGSYNEQFF. CDR3 DNA: TGTGCCAGTACAAGCGGGTCCTACAATGAGCAGTTCTTC.